This T cell receptor beta chain was sequenced in a study of early T cells in non-severe SARS-CoV-2 infection. Study-wide results and limits: Using VDJdb, the matching emphasized anti-spike CD8 responses while missing private and CD4 specificities.

Of note for this clonotype: What it recognizes is unknown.

This CDR3 region has 16 residues. Germline V gene lookup returns CDR1 LNHDA and CDR2 SQIVND (reference sequence). V lost 3 bases and J lost 3, with 15 bases in between. Unique molecular identifiers were attached to individual cDNA molecules. TCRdb independently ran MiXCR on the 5' RACE reads; one entry per CDR3 protein. This sample has about 62,000 distinct CDR3 sequences; approximately 10% occur once, and the top ten carry about 1.2%. The chain carries TRBV19 and TRBJ2-1; D might be TRBD2 (7 bases). The TCR was taken from an adult who was a healthcare worker with PCR-confirmed SARS-CoV-2 infection or an uninfected control (not recorded which). Material: whole blood. The CDR3 reads CASSIRGAGLYNEQFF. The CDR3 DNA follows: TGTGCCAGTAGTATCCGGGGGGCCGGGCTCTACAATGAGCAGTTCTTC.